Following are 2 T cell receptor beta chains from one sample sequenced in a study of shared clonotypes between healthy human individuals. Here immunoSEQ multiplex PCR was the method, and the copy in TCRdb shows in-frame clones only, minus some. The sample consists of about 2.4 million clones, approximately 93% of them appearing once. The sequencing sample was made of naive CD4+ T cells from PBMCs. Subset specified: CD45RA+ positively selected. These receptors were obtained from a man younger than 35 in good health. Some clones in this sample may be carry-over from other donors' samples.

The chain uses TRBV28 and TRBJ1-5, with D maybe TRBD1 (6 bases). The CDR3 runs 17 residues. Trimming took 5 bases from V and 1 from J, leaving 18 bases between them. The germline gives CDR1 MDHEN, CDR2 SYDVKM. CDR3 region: CASSRPPGARSNQPQHF. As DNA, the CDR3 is TGTGCCAGCAGTCGACCCCCGGGGGCGCGGAGCAATCAGCCCCAGCATTTT.

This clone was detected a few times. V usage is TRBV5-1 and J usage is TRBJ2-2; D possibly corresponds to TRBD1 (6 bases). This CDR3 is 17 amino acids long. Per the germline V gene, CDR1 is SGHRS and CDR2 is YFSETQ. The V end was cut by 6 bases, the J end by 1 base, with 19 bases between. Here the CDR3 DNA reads TGCGCCAGCAAATGGGGAAGTTCGACAGGGAACACCGGGGAGCTGTTTTTT. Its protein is CASKWGSSTGNTGELFF.